One T cell receptor (beta chain) is described in this entry. This record comes from a study of blood T cells in healthy people across ages. The use of a sample-barcoded 5' primer and a J-beta primer mix characterized a second PCR of about 7 to 12 cycles. A minimum of 3 million CDR3-containing paired-end reads was obtained for each sample. A single record per CDR3 protein comes from TCRdb applying MiXCR to the 5' RACE reads. The sample has over a million distinct CDR3 sequences, 35% to 55% seen once. At least 6 micrograms of total RNA were extracted per sample. Per germline, CDR1 SGDLS and CDR2 YYNGEE. With V trimmed by 3 bases and J by 6 bases, 10 bases remained unmatched. The CDR3 spans 16 residues.

V and J are TRBV9 and TRBJ2-3; 10 positions match TRBD2. The receptor's source is an older woman in good health. Material: blood. The CDR3 loop is CASSESSSGRMDTQYF. In DNA form, the CDR3 reads TGTGCCAGCAGCGAGTCCTCTAGCGGGAGAATGGATACGCAGTATTTT.